The entry that follows covers one T cell receptor beta chain sequence. What antigen it recognizes has not been identified. No qualities accompany the bases; no much larger clone lies one base away. This entry is derived from a study of cytomegalovirus exposure and HLA in healthy donors (dated by TCRdb to 2016 to 2017). Study-level background: A later analysis indicated that the 130 or so validation repertoires were generated on the platform also employed for the 600 to 750 repertoires of the first cohort. The aim of the study was to test whether cataloging public T cell receptors could identify signatures of past pathogen exposure. In addition to the first cohort of about 650 subjects, a separate validation cohort of 130 or so different subjects was used. The study combined high-throughput TCR immunosequencing, statistical association of individual TCRs with disease status, and machine learning to predict cytomegalovirus infection status. General findings and caveats noted by the study authors: In the study, approximately 160 TCR beta chains were listed as associated with cytomegalovirus. A later analysis lacked HLA typing for the validation cohort, so it scored co-occurrence in that cohort across all 120 repertoires. The authors suggested that the approach could potentially be extended to other disease states and immunological phenotypes. In vitro tests confirmed that a few of the cytomegalovirus-associated TCR beta chains recognize cytomegalovirus antigens. In both the original and validation cohorts, the classifier was reported to diagnose cytomegalovirus status with high specificity and sensitivity. Across donors, most TCR sequences were observed very rarely, whereas some public TCRs were present in many individuals. In a later analysis, TCRs clustered in the first cohort were found to also tend to co-occur in the roughly 120 validation repertoires, with 90% to 95% of cluster scores above 0.

V is cut back by 3 bases and J by 4 bases, with 12 bases in the junction unmatched. The CDR3 measures 19 amino acids from cysteine to phenylalanine. Left in the record is the CDR3 DNA by itself, 57 bases read in frame from the first base. The germline V gene yields MGHRA for CDR1 and YSYEKL for CDR2. To prepare the library, the immunoSEQ multiplex PCR assay was applied. The original methods were these. To diagnose cytomegalovirus status from the catalog of TCR beta chain sequences, a statistical classification framework was built. The source is immuneACCESS, and TCRdb retained only in-frame sequences with V and J called. Part of the clones is not carried over; for the studies checked, unresolved V genes explain less than half of this, and the remainder is unexplained. The D gene and trimming were derived from the DNA, and the V and J assignments and clone size from that table. The sample contains some 340,000 clones, roughly 90% of them found a single time. About 1.2% of the sample lies in the top ten.

Separate from the approximately 670-subject first cohort, the validation cohort of about 120 subjects was the group to which the donors belonged. The material sequenced was PBMCs. The sequence came from a woman in her thirties in good health and CMV-seropositive. This chain is built from TRBV4-1 and TRBJ2-1, with TRBD2 matching 13 junction bases. The DNA is TGCGCCAGCAGCCATGGGACTAGCGGGACCTTTAAGATGTACAATGAGCAGTTCTTC. This sequence encodes CASSHGTSGTFKMYNEQFF.